Listed here are 8 T cell receptor beta chains from one sample, sequenced in a study of T cells after yellow fever vaccination. TCRdb recomputed calls from the 5' RACE reads with MiXCR, one row per CDR3 protein. The sample carries some 96,000 distinct CDR3 sequences, approximately 9% recorded once. The sample in question was CD8+ T cells not binding an NS4B(214-222) dextramer, sorted from PBMCs, obtained roughly 15 days after the first yellow fever vaccination. These receptor sequences come from a man aged 18 to 30 who received the YFV17D yellow fever vaccine.

The V and J genes are TRBV11-2 and TRBJ2-5, with D perhaps TRBD2 (6 bases). The V and J ends lost 3 bases and 5 bases respectively, with 16 bases between them. Germline V lookup: CDR1 SGHAT, CDR2 FQNNGV. This CDR3 is built from 15 residues. The CDR3 is CASSLGGGERETQYF. CDR3 coding DNA: TGTGCCAGCAGCTTGGGTGGCGGGGAGCGTGAGACCCAGTACTTC.

This clonotype was seen more than once but under ten times. This rearrangement joins TRBV4-1 to TRBJ1-5; D not certain. V was trimmed by 0 bases and J by 7 bases, leaving 7 bases between them. The CDR3 runs 13 residues. In germline, CDR1 is MGHRA, CDR2 YSYEKL. This chain's CDR3 is CASSQDGLQPQHF. CDR3 DNA: TGCGCCAGCAGCCAAGACGGGTTGCAGCCCCAGCATTTT.

J is TRBJ2-3 and V is TRBV4-3; weak D call: TRBD2 (5 bases). The germline CDR1 and CDR2 sequences are LGHNA and YSLEER. The CDR3 sequence is 15 residues long. Trimming removed 1 base from V and 4 bases from J, with 12 bases in between. CDR3 nucleotides: TGCGCCAGCAGCCAAGTGAAGGGAGAGGCAGATACGCAGTATTTT. Its translation is CASSQVKGEADTQYF.

This clonotype showed up just a few times. V is TRBV27 and J is TRBJ1-1; the D is unclear. CDR1 MNHEY and CDR2 SMNVEV come from the germline V gene (reference sequence). The CDR3 extends over 14 amino acids. Trimming pared 3 bases from V and 6 bases from J, leaving 14 bases between. The CDR3 protein is CASSLPGNLAEAFF. Written as DNA, the CDR3 is TGTGCCAGCAGTTTGCCCGGGAACCTCGCTGAAGCTTTCTTT.

This chain links TRBV20-1 with TRBJ1-2; D is unclear. CDR3 length: 10 residues. Germline V gene sequence: CDR1 DFQATT, CDR2 SNEGSKA (reference sequence). V lost 5 bases and J 6 bases, leaving 7 bases between the germline ends. The CDR3 protein is CSAVKDGYTF. The CDR3 region has the DNA TGCAGTGCTGTTAAGGATGGCTACACCTTC.

This rearrangement joins TRBV6-1 to TRBJ1-5; 8 nucleotides line up with TRBD1. The CDR3 extends over 16 amino acids. The V and J ends lost 4 bases and 6 bases, in that order; junction bases with no gene match: 11. Germline assignment: CDR1 MNHNS and CDR2 SASEGT. The CDR3, as DNA: TGTGCCAGCAGTGCGGCAACAGGGGGTAATGGTCAGCCCCAGCATTTT. This sequence encodes CASSAATGGNGQPQHF.

Ten or more counts support this clonotype. This chain uses TRBV12-3 or TRBV12-4 with TRBJ2-2; 9 bases are shared with TRBD2. V was clipped by 5 bases and J by 1 base; unmatched bases: 2. This CDR3 comprises 15 residues. The CDR3 loop is CASSPSGENTGELFF. As DNA, the CDR3 is TGTGCCAGCAGTCCTAGCGGGGAGAACACCGGGGAGCTGTTTTTT.

This rearrangement joins TRBV21-1 to TRBJ2-7; the tabulated D call, TRBD1, remains unverified against the DNA. TRBV21-1 is noted as a pseudogene. This CDR3 is 16 amino acids long. CDR3 DNA sequence: TGTGCCAGCAGCACATTGCGGGACAGGGGGTCCTACGAGCAGTACGTC. Translating gives CASSTLRDRGSYEQYV.